Below are 24 T cell receptor beta chains sequenced from a single sample in a study of blood T cell repertoires in COVID-19. TCRdb's table, derived via immunoSEQ multiplex PCR, lists solely in-frame clones and lacks some. Of roughly 160,000 clones listed, 86% are singletons. The sequenced sample was peripheral blood. Every receptor here comes from a man aged 50 or older with active or convalescent COVID-19.

V is TRBV18 and J is TRBJ1-1; a weak D match, TRBD1 (5 bases). Trimming shortened V by 3 bases and J by 1 base, and 9 bases separated the two germline ends. The CDR3 has 14 residues. The germline gives CDR1 KGHSH, CDR2 LQKENI. The CDR3 DNA sequence: TGTGCCAGCTCACCTCCCAGGGCGAACACTGAAGCTTTCTTT. It specifies CASSPPRANTEAFF. The complete variable domain, with remaining parts taken from reference TRBV18 and TRBJ1-1, reads NAGVMQNPRHLVRRRGQEARLRCSPMKGHSHVYWYRQLPEEGLKFMVYLQKENIIDESGMPKERFSAEFPKEGPSILRIQQVVRGDSAAYFCASSPPRANTEAFFGQGTRLTVV.

V usage is TRBV9 and J usage is TRBJ1-1; D ambiguous. V shed 0 bases and J shed 1 base, with 4 bases lying between them. The CDR3 extends over 13 amino acids. The V gene's germline CDR1 is SGDLS and CDR2 YYNGEE. The CDR3 spells CASSVARNTEAFF. The DNA for the CDR3 is TGTGCCAGCAGCGTAGCGCGGAACACTGAAGCTTTCTTT.

The rearrangement joins TRBV7-9 to TRBJ1-2, with a weak D call TRBD1 (5 bases). This CDR3 is built from 13 residues. Trimming shortened V by 4 bases and J by 6 bases, and 12 bases separated the two germline ends. The V gene's germline CDR1 is SEHNR and CDR2 FQNEAQ (reference sequence). The CDR3 coding sequence is TGTGCCAGCAGCTCGTCGGGGGTACATGGCTACACCTTC. Protein product: CASSSSGVHGYTF.

In this sample, this clone turned up a few times. The chain carries TRBV11-2 and TRBJ1-1; 11 positions match TRBD1. Trimming cost V 5 bases and J 5 bases; bases outside gene matches: 4. CDR3 length equals 14 residues. Per the germline V gene, CDR1 is SGHAT and CDR2 is FQNNGV. The CDR3 here is CASSEDRGLTEAFF. CDR3 nucleotide sequence: TGTGCCAGCAGCGAGGACAGGGGGCTTACTGAAGCTTTCTTT.

The chain recombines TRBV7-2 with TRBJ2-2; no clear D. This CDR3 contains 14 residues. With 5 bases removed from V and 6 bases from J, the gap between germline ends came to 13 bases. The V gene's germline CDR1 is SGHTA and CDR2 FQGNSA. CDR3 sequence (DNA): TGTGCCAGCAGCCAACAATACAGTCCCGGGGAGCTGTTTTTT. It codes for CASSQQYSPGELFF.

V and J are TRBV7-8 and TRBJ2-5, with 9 positions matching TRBD2. The germline CDR1 and CDR2 sequences are SGHVS and FQNEAQ. V shed 2 bases and J 1 base; nucleotides not matched to a gene: 2. The CDR3 consists of 15 residues. The CDR3 loop reads CASSLRGGGQETQYF. As DNA, the CDR3 is TGTGCCAGCAGCTTACGCGGGGGGGGCCAAGAGACCCAGTACTTC.

This clone occurred a few times. The chain couples TRBV14 to TRBJ2-1; weak D call: TRBD1 (7 bases). The germline CDR1 and CDR2 sequences are SGHDN and FVKESK. V lost 4 bases and J 7 bases, leaving 29 bases between the germline ends. The CDR3 length is 19 residues. CDR3 amino acids: CASSPSLTTGRNIRNEQFF. The CDR3 region has the DNA TGTGCCAGCAGCCCAAGTTTAACGACAGGGAGGAACATCCGGAATGAGCAGTTCTTC.

V usage is TRBV7-8 and J usage is TRBJ1-1; tentative D call: TRBD1 (6 bases). The CDR3 runs to 15 residues. CDR1 is SGHVS, CDR2 FQNEAQ, per germline. Trimming stripped 5 bases from V and 7 bases from J, with 20 bases between. The CDR3: CASSIGGGTLLEAFF. The DNA of the CDR3 is TGTGCCAGCAGCATAGGGGGGGGGACACTTCTTGAAGCTTTCTTT. Looking up the rest from reference TRBV7-8 and TRBJ1-1 gives the full variable domain: GAGVSQSPRYKVAKRGQDVALRCDPISGHVSLFWYQQALGQGPEFLTYFQNEAQLDKSGLPSDRFFAERPEGSVSTLKIQRTQQEDSAVYLCASSIGGGTLLEAFFGQGTRLTVV.

The gene calls are TRBV29-1 and TRBJ2-7, with D perhaps TRBD2 (5 bases). The CDR3 sequence is 13 residues long. Germline V gives CDR1 SQVTM, CDR2 ANQGSEA. The V end lost 5 bases, the J end lost 4 bases, and 15 bases lay between the germline ends. Here the CDR3 DNA reads TGCAGCGTTAGTTCCGGGGTTGGTTACGAGCAGTACTTC. Translated: CSVSSGVGYEQYF.

This chain links TRBV25-1 with TRBJ2-1; possibly TRBD1 for D (6 bases). Trimming pared 2 bases from V and 5 bases from J, leaving 16 bases between. The CDR3 has 16 amino acids. From germline, CDR1 is MGHDK and CDR2 SYGVNS. CDR3 DNA sequence: TGTGCCAGCAGTGAAAGACAGGCTATAGGAGACAATGAGCAGTTCTTC. Its translation: CASSERQAIGDNEQFF.

The chain joins TRBV24-1 to TRBJ2-2, with 14 nucleotides matching TRBD2. Germline V CDR1 and CDR2: KGHDR, SFDVKD. CDR3 length equals 16 residues. J was trimmed by 7 bases and V by 4 bases; bases with no gene match: 4. CDR3 in amino acids: CATSDRTSGRFGELFF. Here the CDR3 DNA reads TGTGCCACCAGTGACCGGACTAGCGGGAGGTTCGGGGAGCTGTTTTTT.

This chain links TRBV18 with TRBJ2-2; 7 bases map to TRBD2. CDR1 is KGHSH and CDR2 is LQKENI in the germline V gene. The V segment lost 3 bases and the J segment 5 bases; nucleotides outside the gene matches: 6. This CDR3 region has 15 residues. The CDR3 loop is CASSPPQGGTGELFF. CDR3 coding DNA: TGTGCCAGCTCACCGCCCCAGGGAGGGACCGGGGAGCTGTTTTTT.

The chain has TRBV6-2 or TRBV6-3 and TRBJ2-7, with 9 bases fitting TRBD1. Trimming removed 10 bases from V and 1 base from J; junction bases left unmatched: 14. The CDR3 spans 16 residues. CDR1 is MNHEY, CDR2 SVGEGT, per germline. CDR3 amino acids: CATNPASGQGSYEQYF. CDR3 DNA sequence: TGTGCCACCAACCCCGCGTCGGGACAGGGTTCCTACGAGCAGTACTTC.

The chain uses TRBV7-2 and TRBJ1-2, with no clear D. V was trimmed by 0 bases and J by 2 bases, leaving 7 bases between them. Germline assignment: CDR1 SGHTA and CDR2 FQGNSA. The CDR3 has 14 residues. The CDR3 DNA reads TGTGCCAGCAGCTTAGCGGGCCAGAACTATGGCTACACCTTC. Amino acids: CASSLAGQNYGYTF.

The chain combines TRBV6-1 with TRBJ1-4, with 10 bases aligning to TRBD1. Trimming took 0 bases from V and 1 from J; bases not matched to a gene: 8. Germline assignment: CDR1 MNHNS and CDR2 SASEGT. The CDR3 contains 19 residues. The CDR3 loop is CASSEARQGAFETNEKLFF. The CDR3 DNA sequence: TGTGCCAGCAGTGAAGCCCGACAGGGGGCATTCGAAACTAATGAAAAACTGTTTTTT.

CDR3 DNA sequence: TGTGCCAGCAGCTCGGGGGGATGGAACACTGAAGCTTTCTTT. It translates to CASSSGGWNTEAFF. V gene TRBV5-8 combines with J gene TRBJ1-1; perhaps TRBD1 as D (5 bases). This CDR3 is 14 amino acids long. V lost 3 bases, J lost 1 base, and 10 bases lay in between. Germline V gene sequence: CDR1 SGHTS, CDR2 YDEGEE.

Regarding this clone: This specimen includes other DNA sequences encoding the same CDR3. The chain combines TRBV7-2 with TRBJ1-6; weak D call: TRBD1 (6 bases). V lost 6 bases to trimming and J lost 12 bases, with 18 bases between them. This CDR3 comprises 14 residues. Germline CDR1 is SGHTA and CDR2 is FQGNSA. CDR3 bases: TGTGCCAGCAGTTACAGGGTGGGGGAAGGACCCCTCCACTTT. This codes for CASSYRVGEGPLHF.

This clone was seen only once. The V and J genes are TRBV5-1 and TRBJ1-4, with D tentatively TRBD1 (5 bases). The ends were cut back, 9 bases at V and 6 bases at J, with 15 bases in the middle. The length of the CDR3 is 13 residues. Germline-derived CDR1 and CDR2 are SGHRS and YFSETQ. Here the CDR3 DNA reads TGCGCCACCTCGGACCTAGGGGATGAAAAACTGTTTTTT. Amino acids: CATSDLGDEKLFF.

Written as DNA, the CDR3 is TGTGCCAGCAGCTTTCCGGGACAGGGGACGGAAAGGTACAATGAGCAGTTCTTC. It is translated as CASSFPGQGTERYNEQFF. J is TRBJ2-1 and V is TRBV7-8, with 10 bases that match TRBD1. The CDR3 length is 18 residues. J gave up 4 bases and V 3 bases, and 12 bases lay outside the gene matches. Germline V CDR1 and CDR2: SGHVS, FQNEAQ.

The chain carries TRBV21-1 and TRBJ1-6. TRBV21-1 is labeled a pseudogene. The CDR3 loop spans 17 amino acids. CDR3 loop: CASSKERWSSYNSPLHF. CDR3 nucleotides: TGTGCCAGCAGCAAAGAGAGGTGGAGCTCCTATAATTCACCCCTCCACTTT.

The chain uses TRBV18 and TRBJ2-7; 9 bases map to TRBD1. The germline CDR1 and CDR2 sequences are KGHSH and LQKENI. The trim removed 3 bases at V and 2 bases at J, leaving 5 bases unmatched. The CDR3 contains 15 residues. DNA of the CDR3: TGTGCCAGCTCACCGGGACAGGGAGGAACCTACGAGCAGTACTTC. Amino acid sequence: CASSPGQGGTYEQYF.

The rearrangement joins TRBV9 to TRBJ2-7; 7 nucleotides agree with TRBD1. Germline CDR1 reads SGDLS; CDR2 reads YYNGEE. The V gene end was trimmed by 1 base and the J gene end by 6 bases; junction bases not matched to a gene: 4. The CDR3 is made up of 13 amino acids. Here the CDR3 reads CASSVRQGFEQYF. The CDR3 nucleotides read TGTGCCAGCAGCGTACGACAGGGATTCGAGCAGTACTTC. The variable domain in full, completed from reference TRBV9 and TRBJ2-7, reads DSGVTQTPKHLITATGQRVTLRCSPRSGDLSVYWYQQSLDQGLQFLIQYYNGEERAKGNILERFSAQQFPDLHSELNLSSLELGDSALYFCASSVRQGFEQYFGPGTRLTVT.

The chain links TRBV14 to TRBJ2-7, with TRBD2 matching 12 bases. With 4 bases clipped from V and 8 bases from J, the junction kept 6 bases outside the gene matches. This CDR3 is built from 14 residues. CDR1 and CDR2 (germline): SGHDN, FVKESK. The CDR3 here is CASSLRTSGTKQYF. CDR3 bases: TGTGCCAGCAGCCTAAGGACTAGCGGGACAAAGCAGTACTTC.

The genes are TRBV14 and TRBJ2-3; D is undetermined. The V gene lost 0 bases and the J gene lost 3 bases, with 4 bases spanning the gap. Germline V gene data show CDR1 as SGHDN and CDR2 as FVKESK. The CDR3 is 13 residues long. CDR3 nucleotide sequence: TGTGCCAGCAGCCAAGACGTTACAGATACGCAGTATTTT. Translating gives CASSQDVTDTQYF.